A selection of T cell receptor beta chains follows, all from one sample in a study of PD-L1 blockade in urothelial cancer. TCRdb keeps only in-frame clones here, not all; method: immunoSEQ multiplex PCR. This sample has about 63,000 clones; roughly 81% occur once, and the top ten carry 5.7%. Source: PBMCs, taken around atezolizumab (anti-PD-L1) treatment. The origin of the receptors is a man aged 65 to 79 with urothelial cancer. Each CDR3 is given with its conserved first and last residue. The order of the fields is J gene, clone size, V gene, D gene, CDR3 length, CDR3 protein, CDR3 DNA. The D gene is left open where the match is weak. Some rows mark clone size as missing; the rest say once, few, many or name a class of expanded clone.

>TRBJ1-3|.|TRBV5-4|TRBD1|16
CASSLGGTGVGNTIYF
TGTGCCAGCAGCTTGGGAGGGACAGGGGTCGGAAACACCATATATTTT
>TRBJ2-1|.|TRBV30|.|15
CAWSAGTNFHNEQFF
TGTGCCTGGAGTGCGGGGACAAACTTTCACAATGAGCAGTTCTTC
>TRBJ2-5|.|TRBV11-3|.|16
CASSLGVEGASETQYF
TGTGCCAGCAGCTTAGGGGTGGAGGGGGCTTCGGAGACCCAGTACTTC
>TRBJ1-3|.|TRBV18|TRBD1|15
CASSPPTGNGNTIYF
TGTGCCAGCTCACCACCGACAGGGAATGGAAACACCATATATTTT
>TRBJ1-5|few|TRBV28|.|14
CASSLIGPHTPQHF
TGTGCCAGCAGTTTAATTGGGCCCCACACCCCCCAGCATTTT
>TRBJ2-7|.|TRBV6-1|.|16
CASSERGKGESYEQYF
TGTGCCAGCAGTGAACGCGGGAAAGGTGAATCCTACGAGCAGTACTTC
>TRBJ2-5|once|TRBV5-1|TRBD2|17
CASSPGTRRRGQETQYF
TGCGCCAGCAGCCCCGGGACTAGGCGTCGGGGCCAAGAGACCCAGTACTTC
>TRBJ2-3|.|TRBV7-3|.|21
CASSPRGGDREAGRAPDTQYF
TGTGCCAGCAGCCCACGGGGCGGGGACAGGGAGGCCGGGAGGGCCCCAGATACGCAGTATTTT
>TRBJ2-2|.|TRBV5-4|TRBD2|16
CASSLDSGGAAGELFF
TGTGCCAGCAGCTTGGATTCGGGGGGGGCCGCCGGGGAGCTGTTTTTT
>TRBJ1-5|.|TRBV2|.|15
CASSQGLDSNQPQHF
TGTGCCAGCAGCCAAGGACTGGATAGCAATCAGCCCCAGCATTTT
>TRBJ2-1|.|TRBV11-1|TRBD2|17
CASSLVLTSGGYNEQFF
TGTGCCAGCAGCTTAGTCCTCACTAGCGGGGGCTACAATGAGCAGTTCTTC
>TRBJ1-5|.|TRBV5-1|.|14
CASSSGGGNQPQHF
TGCGCCAGCAGTTCCGGGGGTGGGAATCAGCCCCAGCATTTT
>TRBJ2-7|.|TRBV11-3|TRBD1|15
CASSARTGSSYEQYF
TGTGCCAGCAGCGCCCGGACAGGATCTTCCTACGAGCAGTACTTC
>TRBJ1-2|few|TRBV5-5|.|12
CASSMDSYGYTF
TGTGCCAGCAGCATGGACAGCTATGGCTACACCTTC
>TRBJ2-3|.|TRBV11-3|TRBD2|16
CASSLSSGPQADTQYF
TGTGCCAGCAGCCTATCTAGCGGACCACAGGCAGATACGCAGTATTTT